This TCR beta chain was captured by sequencing in a study of cytomegalovirus exposure and HLA in healthy donors. Study observations and caveats: The authors excluded some V segments, including TRBV6-2 and TRBV6-3, as indistinguishable. The productive fraction for most TCR beta V segments was about 90% or about 30% in an earlier analysis. A later analysis linked a missense DCLRE1C variant to TCR beta V- and J-gene trimming.

These donors, healthy bone marrow donors, were studied. This clone came up a few times. No antigen is known for it. This CDR3 has 17 residues. PCR was performed using 60 Vbeta and 13 Jbeta primers. The method was immunoSEQ multiplex PCR; TCRdb's version includes in-frame clones alone and lacks a portion of them. The sample consists of 95,000 to 110,000 clones, 10% of them appearing once. The origin of this receptor is a man between 40 and 49 years old in good health and CMV-seropositive. The sample consisted of PBMCs. This chain connects TRBV21-1 to TRBJ1-1; TRBD1 is the table's D call, not checked against the DNA. TRBV21-1 is a pseudogene segment. CDR3 residues: CASSPWHHTGWNTEAFF. The DNA for the CDR3 is TGTGCCAGCAGCCCATGGCACCATACAGGGTGGAACACTGAAGCTTTCTTT.